Listed below are T cell receptor beta chains from one sample, sequenced in a study of CD8 T cells in Susac syndrome. One entry per CDR3 protein, called by TCRdb with MiXCR from the immunoSEQ multiplex PCR reads. Found here are fewer than 85,000 distinct CDR3 sequences, roughly 95% of them singletons; the top ten hold about 0.5%. What was sequenced was CD8+ T cells from PBMCs. Source of these receptors: a human donor with Susac syndrome. Each CDR3 is given with its conserved first and last residue. D genes are given only for firm matches. The listing skips clone size in some rows; elsewhere it reads once, few, many or a size class.

j_call v_call clone_size d_call cdr3_aa cdr3_nt
TRBJ1-2 TRBV4-3 NA NA CASSQGADYTF TGCGCCAGCAGCCAAGGGGCAGATTACACCTTC
TRBJ2-7 TRBV20-1 NA NA CSARDLKGAYEQYF TGCAGTGCTAGAGATCTTAAGGGAGCCTACGAGCAGTACTTC
TRBJ1-3 TRBV12-5 NA NA CASDDSSGNTIYF TGTGCTAGTGACGACAGCTCTGGAAACACCATATATTTT
TRBJ2-3 TRBV9 NA NA CASSPSGRGPDTQYF TGTGCCAGCAGCCCCTCGGGCCGAGGACCAGATACGCAGTATTTT
TRBJ1-3 TRBV7-8 NA NA CASSFVESSGNTIYF TGTGCCAGCAGCTTCGTCGAGAGCTCTGGAAACACCATATATTTT
TRBJ2-7 TRBV7-9 NA TRBD1 CASSYGQGSYEQYF TGTGCCAGCAGCTATGGACAGGGATCCTACGAGCAGTACTTC
TRBJ1-2 TRBV29-1 NA NA CSVYTGSGGLYGYTF TGCAGCGTTTATACGGGCTCCGGCGGTCTCTATGGCTACACCTTC
TRBJ2-2 TRBV20-1 NA NA CSARDGGRGELFF TGCAGTGCTAGAGATGGCGGCAGGGGGGAGCTGTTTTTT
TRBJ1-5 TRBV12-3/TRBV12-4 NA NA CASGWGNQPQHF TGTGCCTCAGGTTGGGGGAATCAGCCCCAGCATTTT
TRBJ1-2 TRBV29-1 NA NA CSVEDRREDGYTF TGCAGCGTTGAAGATCGGAGGGAGGATGGCTACACCTTC
TRBJ1-1 TRBV5-1 once TRBD1 CASSLAGTANTEAFF TGCGCCAGCAGCTTGGCCGGGACAGCGAACACTGAAGCTTTCTTT
TRBJ2-7 TRBV7-8 NA TRBD1 CASSSRDRVFSYEQYF TGTGCCAGCAGCTCCAGGGACAGGGTCTTCTCCTACGAGCAGTACTTC
TRBJ2-1 TRBV7-9 NA TRBD2 CASSLSEAGENEQFF TGTGCCAGCAGCTTATCGGAAGCGGGGGAAAATGAGCAGTTCTTC
TRBJ2-1 TRBV6-6 NA NA CASSYLESSSYNEQFF TGTGCCAGCAGTTACCTTGAGTCCAGCTCCTACAATGAGCAGTTCTTC
TRBJ2-3 TRBV20-1 NA TRBD2 CSARAPGTSRYTQYF TGCAGTGCTAGAGCTCCCGGGACTAGCCGCTATACGCAGTATTTT
TRBJ2-2 TRBV7-9 NA TRBD2 CASRPPLAGADTGELFF TGTGCCAGCAGGCCTCCACTAGCGGGGGCCGACACCGGGGAGCTGTTTTTT
TRBJ1-2 TRBV7-9 NA TRBD1 CASSVTQGAGYTF TGTGCCAGCAGCGTAACTCAGGGGGCTGGCTACACCTTC